This T cell receptor (beta chain) was observed in a study of blood T cell repertoires in COVID-19. On the study more broadly: The United States, Italy and Spain supplied acute and convalescent COVID-19 samples. PBMCs, B-cell-depleted T cells, or T cells provided the cDNA or gDNA that made up the material.

Trimming took 4 bases from V and 5 from J; bases not matched to a gene: 7. In germline, CDR1 is SGHRS, CDR2 YFSETQ. The CDR3 runs to 14 residues. Per the original data handling: Counts of nucleated cells, estimated from reference gene primer amplification, were obtained. The method was immunoSEQ multiplex PCR; TCRdb's version includes in-frame clones alone and lacks a portion of them. D and trimming were read from the DNA, whereas the V and J calls and clone size are those reported in that table. The sample records just under 150,000 clones, 80% to 90% being singletons. The sample was peripheral blood. The V gene is TRBV5-1, the J gene TRBJ2-5, with 8 positions matching TRBD2. The sequence was obtained from a man in his fifties who had recovered from COVID-19. DNA for the CDR3: TGCGCCAGCAGCCCCGGGACTAGTGGTGAGACCCAGTACTTC. Translation: CASSPGTSGETQYF.